Shown below are 17 T cell receptor beta chains from a single sample sequenced in a study of Graves' ophthalmopathy and Graves' hyperthyroidism. Investigators amplified TCR beta CDR3 regions from RNA transcripts. The workflow started with a first-round RT-PCR run with HTBI primers and then moved on to a second-round multiplex PCR. MiXCR, applied by TCRdb to the multiplex PCR reads, yields one record per CDR3 protein. The data show a few hundred thousand distinct CDR3 sequences, roughly a sixth seen once. Material for sequencing was peripheral blood. The receptor set was obtained from an adult man with Graves' ophthalmopathy.

This clonotype has a count of ten or more. J is TRBJ2-5 and V is TRBV7-6, with D perhaps TRBD1 (6 bases). CDR3 length equals 15 residues. The ends were cut back, 5 bases at V and 5 bases at J, with 18 bases in the middle. Germline V CDR1 and CDR2: SGHVS, FNYEAQ. CDR3 region: CASSPPTGERETQYF. Here the CDR3 DNA reads TGTGCCAGCAGCCCCCCGACAGGCGAGCGGGAGACCCAGTACTTC.

This clonotype has a count of ten or more. The chain combines TRBV3-1 with TRBJ1-2; D gene uncertain. This CDR3 contains 13 residues. V lost 0 bases and J lost 13, with 15 bases in between. Germline-derived CDR1 and CDR2 are LGHDT and YNNKEL (reference sequence). The CDR3 DNA is TGTGCCAGCAGCCAAGATCACGCCTCGTCGGGCACCTTC. Translated, it gives CASSQDHASSGTF.

V and J are TRBV20-1 and TRBJ2-7; 7 nucleotides align to TRBD1. The CDR3 totals 15 residues. Trimming at V came to 5 bases and at J to 4 bases, leaving 14 bases not matched to a gene. The germline V gene encodes CDR1 DFQATT and CDR2 SNEGSKA (reference sequence). This CDR3 is CSAEEATGRKYEQYF. CDR3 DNA: TGCAGTGCTGAAGAAGCGACAGGGCGTAAGTACGAGCAGTACTTC.

In this sample, this clonotype turned up many times. This sequence joins TRBV28 and TRBJ1-6; D is unresolved. V shed 8 bases and J shed 4 bases, with 6 bases lying between them. The CDR3 totals 12 residues. The germline CDR1 and CDR2 sequences are MDHEN and SYDVKM. The CDR3 DNA reads TGTGCCAGCCGGGAATATAATTCACCCCTCCACTTT. It encodes CASREYNSPLHF.

This clonotype was found a few times. This clone may be a read error of a much larger clone one base away. This chain joins TRBV14 and TRBJ1-1; tentative D call: TRBD1 (5 bases). From germline, CDR1 is SGHDN and CDR2 FVKESK. The CDR3 is 15 amino acids. Trimming stripped 5 bases from V and 6 bases from J, with 19 bases between. The CDR3 DNA reads as TGTGCCAGCAGCGCCCATGGGACGGTCAACCCTGAAGCTTTCTTT. Translated: CASSAHGTVNPEAFF. The full variable domain, rest sourced from reference TRBV14 and TRBJ1-1, is EAGVTQFPSHSVIEKGQTVTLRCDPISGHDNLYWYRRVMGKEIKFLLHFVKESKQDESGMPNNRFLAERTGGTYSTLKVQPAELEDSGVYFCASSAHGTVNPEAFFGQGTRLTVV.

This clonotype was seen many times. This chain connects TRBV6-1 to TRBJ2-2, with 7 positions matching TRBD1. Germline CDR1 is MNHNS and CDR2 is SASEGT. This CDR3 has 13 residues. V gave up 5 bases and J gave up 7 bases; unmatched junction bases: 4. CDR3 sequence: CASSRQGSGELFF. For the CDR3, the DNA is TGTGCCAGCAGTCGACAGGGCAGCGGGGAGCTGTTTTTT.

The table lists this clonotype with many counts. The V gene is TRBV7-2, the J gene TRBJ1-1, with D tentatively TRBD1 (6 bases). Germline CDR1 reads SGHTA; CDR2 reads FQGNSA. This CDR3 has 13 residues. Trimming pared 2 bases from V and 4 bases from J, leaving 8 bases between. CDR3 DNA sequence: TGTGCCAGCAGCTTATCCAGGGGCACTGAAGCTTTCTTT. Translated, it gives CASSLSRGTEAFF.

The sample holds many counts of this clonotype. V usage is TRBV7-9 and J usage is TRBJ1-5, with no clear D. Germline values: CDR1 SEHNR, CDR2 FQNEAQ (reference sequence). The CDR3 is 14 residues long. Between the trimmed V and J ends, which lost 2 bases and 1 base, there was a span of 6 bases. The CDR3 spells CASSLLSSNQPQHF. CDR3 nucleotide sequence: TGTGCCAGCAGCTTACTCTCCAGCAATCAGCCCCAGCATTTT. The full variable domain, in which reference TRBV7-9 and TRBJ1-5 provide the parts outside the CDR3, is DTGVSQNPRHKITKRGQNVTFRCDPISEHNRLYWYRQTLGQGPEFLTYFQNEAQLEKSRLLSDRFSAERPKGSFSTLEIQRTEQGDSAMYLCASSLLSSNQPQHFGDGTRLSIL.

This clonotype was found many times. The J gene is TRBJ2-7, the V gene TRBV11-2; 9 bases match TRBD1. CDR1 is SGHAT, CDR2 FQNNGV, per germline. The CDR3 totals 13 residues. V shed 5 bases and J 6 bases; nucleotides not matched to a gene: 5. For the CDR3, the DNA is TGTGCCAGCAGCGCGGGACAGGGTCTCGAGCAGTACTTC. As protein: CASSAGQGLEQYF. Looking up the rest from reference TRBV11-2 and TRBJ2-7 gives the full variable domain: EAGVAQSPRYKIIEKRQSVAFWCNPISGHATLYWYQQILGQGPKLLIQFQNNGVVDDSQLPKDRFSAERLKGVDSTLKIQPAKLEDSAVYLCASSAGQGLEQYFGPGTRLTVT.

The chain uses TRBV11-2 and TRBJ2-7; D not certain. Germline CDR1 is SGHAT and CDR2 is FQNNGV. The CDR3 totals 17 residues. Trimming took off 1 base at V and 4 bases at J, with 20 bases between the two ends. The CDR3 spells CASSLGLGKVAWYEQYF. In nucleotides, the CDR3 is TGTGCCAGCAGCTTAGGTTTAGGGAAGGTGGCGTGGTACGAGCAGTACTTC.

This clonotype occurred many times. The chain links TRBV9 to TRBJ2-7, with a weak D call TRBD2 (7 bases). Trimming shortened V by 3 bases and J by 5 bases, and 15 bases separated the two germline ends. The germline V gene encodes CDR1 SGDLS and CDR2 YYNGEE. The CDR3 covers 14 residues. The CDR3 coding sequence is TGTGCCAGCAGCGACTCCCTCGGGGGGCACGAGCAGTACTTC. Protein: CASSDSLGGHEQYF. Using reference TRBV9 and TRBJ2-7 for the parts outside the CDR3, the full variable domain is DSGVTQTPKHLITATGQRVTLRCSPRSGDLSVYWYQQSLDQGLQFLIQYYNGEERAKGNILERFSAQQFPDLHSELNLSSLELGDSALYFCASSDSLGGHEQYFGPGTRLTVT.

This clonotype was detected many times. The chain couples TRBV6-2 or TRBV6-3 to TRBJ2-7; 9 nucleotides line up with TRBD1. Germline V CDR1 and CDR2: MNHEY, SVGEGT. V lost 2 bases and J lost 5; bases outside the gene matches: 4. The CDR3 is 14 amino acids. CDR3 nucleotides: TGTGCCAGCAGTTACGGGACAGGGATCGACGAGCAGTACTTC. This codes for CASSYGTGIDEQYF.

In its sample, this clonotype was seen many times. The gene calls are TRBV12-3 or TRBV12-4 and TRBJ1-2; TRBD1 agrees at 8 bases. V gave up 2 bases and J gave up 0 bases; unmatched junction bases: 11. The CDR3 spans 18 residues. The CDR3 is CASSLTLGQGHPNYGYTF. The CDR3 DNA reads TGTGCCAGCAGTTTAACTCTTGGACAGGGCCATCCTAACTATGGCTACACCTTC.

This clonotype has at least ten counts. The chain's CDR3 is CASRSSGGSYEQYF. Written as DNA, the CDR3 is TGTGCCAGTAGGTCTAGCGGCGGGAGCTACGAGCAGTACTTC. J is TRBJ2-7 and V is TRBV19, with TRBD2 identical over 7 bases. CDR1 is LNHDA, CDR2 SQIVND, per germline (reference sequence). The CDR3 has 14 residues. Trimming removed 6 bases from V and 3 bases from J; junction bases left unmatched: 8.

The chain combines TRBV28 with TRBJ1-5, with D tentatively TRBD1 (6 bases). The CDR3 consists of 14 residues. CDR1 is MDHEN and CDR2 is SYDVKM in the germline V gene. V was trimmed by 6 bases and J by 6 bases, leaving 15 bases between them. DNA for the CDR3: TGTGCCAGCAGACAGGGCAACAGCGGTCAGCCCCAGCATTTT. Protein product: CASRQGNSGQPQHF.

This clonotype was picked up many times. This chain connects TRBV11-2 to TRBJ2-7, with D tentatively TRBD2 (6 bases). The germline V and J ends were trimmed by 2 bases and 0 bases, with 20 bases remaining between them. The CDR3 spans 18 residues. CDR1 is SGHAT, CDR2 FQNNGV, per germline. DNA of the CDR3: TGTGCCAGCAGCTTAAATTTCAAGAGCGGGCATTACTCCTACGAGCAGTACTTC. It encodes CASSLNFKSGHYSYEQYF.

Of note for this clonotype: No conserved phenylalanine or tryptophan is present at the end of the CDR3, so a read error is the likely explanation. The chain links TRBV7-3 to TRBJ1-5, with 11 nucleotides matching TRBD1. Germline assignment: CDR1 SGHTA and CDR2 FQGTGA. The CDR3 totals 15 residues. DNA for the CDR3: TGTACCAGCAGCTTGTGGACAGGGGGCCCTCAGCCCCAGCATCTT. It encodes CTSSLWTGGPQPQHL.